Shown below are 28 T cell receptor beta chains from a single sample sequenced in a study of graft-versus-host responses after intestinal transplantation. What these receptors recognize is not known. The table came from immunoSEQ multiplex PCR; TCRdb's copy has only in-frame clones and leaves some out. The sample contains about 90,000 clones, about four fifths of which appear only once. Source: unstimulated CD4+ T cells sorted from spleen or lymph node cells, taken before intestinal transplant. These receptors were collected from a human donor who received an intestinal transplant.

V usage is TRBV9 and J usage is TRBJ2-7; 7 bases map to TRBD1. Germline V gene lookup returns CDR1 SGDLS and CDR2 YYNGEE. Trimming cost V 4 bases and J 2 bases; bases outside gene matches: 9. The CDR3 has 15 residues. CDR3 region: CASSFTGAGPYEQYF. The CDR3 DNA follows: TGTGCCAGCAGCTTTACAGGGGCAGGGCCCTACGAGCAGTACTTC.

V and J are TRBV7-6 and TRBJ1-4; D is possibly TRBD1 (6 bases). The V end lost 5 bases, the J end lost 2 bases, and 12 bases lay between the germline ends. Per the germline V gene, CDR1 is SGHVS and CDR2 is FNYEAQ. The CDR3 covers 15 residues. As DNA, the CDR3 is TGTGCCAGCAGCGCCGGCGGGGGCACTAATGAAAAACTGTTTTTT. Translated, it gives CASSAGGGTNEKLFF.

The chain has TRBV5-5 and TRBJ2-7; tentative D call: TRBD1 (6 bases). The germline V gene encodes CDR1 SGHKS and CDR2 YYEKEE (reference sequence). The CDR3 length is 16 residues. V lost 0 bases, J lost 0 bases, and 13 bases lay in between. In DNA, the CDR3 is TGTGCCAGCAGCTTGGGAGGCCGACAGGCCTCCTACGAGCAGTACTTC. This gives the protein CASSLGGRQASYEQYF.

This clone is termed medium-sized (0.01 to 0.1%). This chain joins TRBV5-4 and TRBJ2-1, with 8 nucleotides matching TRBD2. Germline values: CDR1 SGHNT, CDR2 YYREEE (reference sequence). V trimming: 0 bases; J trimming: 3 bases; junction bases outside the gene matches: 2. This CDR3 has 15 residues. CDR3 protein: CASSLEAGVYNEQFF. The DNA of the CDR3 is TGTGCCAGCAGCTTGGAAGCGGGGGTCTACAATGAGCAGTTCTTC.

The rearrangement links TRBV11-2 to TRBJ2-1; the D is unclear. Between the trimmed V and J ends, which lost 6 bases and 9 bases, there was a span of 15 bases. This CDR3 spans 13 amino acids. CDR1 SGHAT and CDR2 FQNNGV come from the germline V gene. The CDR3 protein is CASSQSNLGEQFF. The CDR3 coding sequence is TGTGCCAGCAGTCAATCCAACCTCGGTGAGCAGTTCTTC.

The rearrangement uses TRBV6-1 and TRBJ1-1, with TRBD1 matching 7 bases. CDR3 size: 16 residues. Looked up from germline, CDR1 is MNHNS and CDR2 is SASEGT. V shed 0 bases, J shed 0 bases, and the junction held 4 bases outside the gene matches. The CDR3 DNA follows: TGTGCCAGCAGTGAAGCCCCGACAGGGATGAACACTGAAGCTTTCTTT. Its protein product is CASSEAPTGMNTEAFF.

CDR3 in DNA: TGTGCCAGCAGCCCTTTCGGGGGGGGCAGAACTGAAGCTTTCTTT. This codes for CASSPFGGGRTEAFF. The rearrangement links TRBV28 to TRBJ1-1, with a tentative D call TRBD1 (6 bases). The length of the CDR3 is 15 residues. Trimming removed 6 bases at V and 5 bases at J, with 19 bases between. The germline V gene has CDR1 MDHEN and CDR2 SYDVKM.

V gene TRBV18 combines with J gene TRBJ1-1; no clear D. The V and J ends lost 4 bases and 4 bases respectively, with 10 bases between them. Germline V gene data show CDR1 as KGHSH and CDR2 as LQKENI. The CDR3 consists of 13 residues. DNA of the CDR3: TGTGCCAGCTCACTACCGTTGAGCACTGAAGCTTTCTTT. This gives the protein CASSLPLSTEAFF.

The V gene is TRBV5-4, the J gene TRBJ1-4; D not resolved. Trimming took 4 bases from V and 5 from J, leaving 6 bases between them. Per germline, CDR1 SGHNT and CDR2 YYREEE (reference sequence). The CDR3 totals 12 residues. The CDR3 here is CASSGRNEKLFF. The CDR3 coding sequence is TGTGCCAGCAGCGGGCGCAATGAAAAACTGTTTTTT.

This clone was found once. This rearrangement joins TRBV7-9 to TRBJ2-1; possible D gene TRBD1, 6 bases. In germline, CDR1 is SEHNR, CDR2 FQNEAQ (reference sequence). V dropped 5 bases and J dropped 8 bases, with 16 bases sitting between them. The CDR3 loop spans 14 amino acids. Written as DNA, the CDR3 is TGTGCCAGCAGCACCGCCCAGGGGATAGATGAGCAGTTCTTC. Its translation: CASSTAQGIDEQFF.

The chain is built from TRBV28 and TRBJ2-1, with TRBD2 identical over 7 bases. Germline CDR1 is MDHEN and CDR2 is SYDVKM. The CDR3 loop spans 16 amino acids. J gave up 4 bases and V 5 bases, and 11 bases lay outside the gene matches. The CDR3 spells CASSLKWTSRYNEQFF. Here the CDR3 DNA reads TGTGCCAGCAGTCTTAAATGGACTAGTAGGTACAATGAGCAGTTCTTC.

This chain links TRBV28 with TRBJ1-2; 8 bases are shared with TRBD1. This CDR3 is 12 amino acids long. V lost 6 bases, J lost 7 bases, and 4 bases stayed unmatched. The germline gives CDR1 MDHEN, CDR2 SYDVKM. In DNA, the CDR3 is TGTGCCAGCAGAACAGACAGGGGTGGCTACACCTTC. This encodes CASRTDRGGYTF.

This sequence joins TRBV28 and TRBJ2-5; D gene unclear. The V end lost 1 base, the J end lost 1 base, and 7 bases lay between the germline ends. CDR3 length: 14 amino acids. Germline V gene data show CDR1 as MDHEN and CDR2 as SYDVKM. CDR3: CASSLSDTQETQYF. The CDR3 DNA reads TGTGCCAGCAGTTTATCTGACACCCAAGAGACCCAGTACTTC.

The genes are TRBV21-1 and TRBJ2-7; the table assigns TRBD2, which was not confirmed against the DNA. TRBV21-1 is a listed pseudogene. This CDR3 is built from 18 residues. This CDR3 is CASSKKPPGLAGGPEQYF. CDR3 bases: TGTGCCAGCAGCAAAAAGCCCCCGGGACTAGCGGGAGGTCCCGAGCAGTACTTC.

The sample holds one count of this clone. The chain has TRBV5-5 and TRBJ2-5; D perhaps matches TRBD2 (6 bases). The germline CDR1 and CDR2 sequences are SGHKS and YYEKEE (reference sequence). This CDR3 region has 13 residues. V was clipped by 0 bases and J by 5 bases, with 8 bases between them. The CDR3 DNA reads TGTGCCAGCAGCTTGGCGGGAGTGGAGACCCAGTACTTC. Translated: CASSLAGVETQYF.

The rearrangement uses TRBV28 and TRBJ1-2, with a weak D call TRBD1 (5 bases). The V end was cut by 6 bases, the J end by 11 bases, with 22 bases between. The CDR3 length is 14 residues. Per the germline V gene, CDR1 is MDHEN and CDR2 is SYDVKM. The CDR3 DNA reads as TGTGCCAGCAGGCCGCGGCAGGGCTGGAAGGGTTACACCTTC. This encodes CASRPRQGWKGYTF.

This clone was found a few times. V usage is TRBV7-8 and J usage is TRBJ1-2; no reliable D call. CDR3 size: 17 residues. CDR1 SGHVS and CDR2 FQNEAQ come from the germline V gene. Trimming pared 1 base from V and 0 bases from J, leaving 15 bases between. The CDR3 spells CASSLVLIPTANYGYTF. CDR3 in DNA: TGTGCCAGCAGCTTAGTACTAATCCCGACTGCTAACTATGGCTACACCTTC.

The CDR3 spells CASSLGASGKTQYF. The CDR3 bases are TGTGCCAGCAGCTTAGGGGCTAGCGGGAAGACCCAGTACTTC. The chain uses TRBV7-9 and TRBJ2-5; 9 nucleotides match TRBD2. J gave up 6 bases and V 1 base, and 3 bases lay outside the gene matches. The CDR3 extends over 14 amino acids. Germline CDR1 SEHNR, CDR2 FQNEAQ (reference sequence).

The chain employs TRBV5-4 and TRBJ2-3; TRBD1 matches at 7 bases. CDR1 and CDR2 from the germline V gene are SGHNT and YYREEE (reference sequence). V was pared by 6 bases and J by 1 base, with 2 bases of the junction left unmatched. The CDR3 length is 13 residues. The CDR3 DNA is TGTGCCAGCACCGGACAGGGCACAGATACGCAGTATTTT. The encoded protein is CASTGQGTDTQYF. Variable domain in full (rest from reference TRBV5-4 and TRBJ2-3): ETGVTQSPTHLIKTRGQQVTLRCSSQSGHNTVSWYQQALGQGPQFIFQYYREEENGRGNFPPRFSGLQFPNYSSELNVNALELDDSALYLCASTGQGTDTQYFGPGTRLTVL.

This chain connects TRBV6-5 to TRBJ1-6, with D unclear. The CDR3 loop spans 15 amino acids. Germline CDR1 and CDR2: MNHEY and SVGAGI. V was clipped by 5 bases and J by 5 bases, with 13 bases between them. The CDR3 nucleotides read TGTGCCAGCAGTCAATCTAAGCAACATAATTCACCCCTCCACTTT. Protein product: CASSQSKQHNSPLHF.

The V and J genes are TRBV4-2 and TRBJ2-5; the D gene is possibly TRBD2 (6 bases). Trimming shortened V by 0 bases and J by 1 base, and 9 bases separated the two germline ends. CDR3 size: 15 residues. Germline CDR1 LGHNA, CDR2 YNFKEQ. The CDR3 spells CASSQDFSGQETQYF. CDR3 coding DNA: TGTGCCAGCAGCCAAGATTTTAGCGGCCAAGAGACCCAGTACTTC.

The V gene is TRBV5-4, the J gene TRBJ2-2, with D possibly TRBD1 on 6 matching bases. Germline V gene lookup returns CDR1 SGHNT and CDR2 YYREEE (reference sequence). The CDR3 length is 13 residues. V was pared by 4 bases and J by 4 bases, with 8 bases between. DNA for the CDR3: TGTGCCAGCAGCGGACAGATCACCGGGGAGCTGTTTTTT. Translating it yields CASSGQITGELFF.

V and J are TRBV9 and TRBJ2-1; D not resolved. This CDR3 contains 14 residues. Between the trimmed V and J ends, which lost 1 base and 2 bases, there was a span of 7 bases. Germline V lookup: CDR1 SGDLS, CDR2 YYNGEE. CDR3 sequence (DNA): TGTGCCAGCAGCGTAAACCCTACCTACAATGAGCAGTTCTTC. It encodes CASSVNPTYNEQFF. Based on the CDR3 plus reference TRBV9 and TRBJ2-1, the full variable domain is DSGVTQTPKHLITATGQRVTLRCSPRSGDLSVYWYQQSLDQGLQFLIQYYNGEERAKGNILERFSAQQFPDLHSELNLSSLELGDSALYFCASSVNPTYNEQFFGPGTRLTVL.

The V gene is TRBV5-1, the J gene TRBJ2-7; 8 positions agree with TRBD1. CDR1 is SGHRS and CDR2 is YFSETQ in the germline V gene. The CDR3 runs to 14 residues. The junction had 2 bases not matched to a gene; V was cut back by 0 bases and J by 3 bases. CDR3 bases: TGCGCCAGCAGCTTGGAGGACAGGGACTACGAGCAGTACTTC. This sequence encodes CASSLEDRDYEQYF.

The rearrangement joins TRBV6-6 to TRBJ2-2; D perhaps matches TRBD2 (5 bases). There are 14 residues in the CDR3. Trimming left V 8 bases short and J 2 bases short, with 12 bases between. CDR1 and CDR2 (germline): MNHNY, SVGAGI (reference sequence). In nucleotides, the CDR3 is TGTGCCAGCGTGGACCGGGGAAACACCGGGGAGCTGTTTTTT. This gives the protein CASVDRGNTGELFF.

The CDR3 DNA reads TGTGCCAGCAGCCAAGATTTACAGGGATACACCGGGGAGCTGTTTTTT. Its translation: CASSQDLQGYTGELFF. The rearrangement uses TRBV4-2 and TRBJ2-2; D is possibly TRBD1 (6 bases). Germline values: CDR1 LGHNA, CDR2 YNFKEQ. V was pared by 0 bases and J by 3 bases, with 11 bases between. The CDR3 loop spans 16 amino acids.

This chain joins TRBV19 and TRBJ2-7; 8 nucleotides match TRBD2. Trimming cost V 5 bases and J 0 bases; bases outside gene matches: 6. The CDR3 spans 15 residues. The V gene's germline CDR1 is LNHDA and CDR2 SQIVND (reference sequence). The CDR3 protein is CASSPTSATSYEQYF. In DNA form, the CDR3 reads TGTGCCAGTAGTCCGACTAGCGCGACCTCCTACGAGCAGTACTTC. Filled out from reference TRBV19 and TRBJ2-7, the complete variable domain reads DGGITQSPKYLFRKEGQNVTLSCEQNLNHDAMYWYRQDPGQGLRLIYYSQIVNDFQKGDIAEGYSVSREKKESFPLTVTSAQKNPTAFYLCASSPTSATSYEQYFGPGTRLTVT.

The chain couples TRBV28 to TRBJ1-5, with a possible D match to TRBD1 (5 bases). Germline CDR1 and CDR2: MDHEN and SYDVKM. The CDR3 length is 14 residues. V was clipped by 3 bases and J by 7 bases, with 13 bases between them. CDR3 residues: CASSLFQGGQPQHF. The CDR3 coding sequence is TGTGCCAGCAGTTTGTTTCAGGGCGGCCAGCCCCAGCATTTT.